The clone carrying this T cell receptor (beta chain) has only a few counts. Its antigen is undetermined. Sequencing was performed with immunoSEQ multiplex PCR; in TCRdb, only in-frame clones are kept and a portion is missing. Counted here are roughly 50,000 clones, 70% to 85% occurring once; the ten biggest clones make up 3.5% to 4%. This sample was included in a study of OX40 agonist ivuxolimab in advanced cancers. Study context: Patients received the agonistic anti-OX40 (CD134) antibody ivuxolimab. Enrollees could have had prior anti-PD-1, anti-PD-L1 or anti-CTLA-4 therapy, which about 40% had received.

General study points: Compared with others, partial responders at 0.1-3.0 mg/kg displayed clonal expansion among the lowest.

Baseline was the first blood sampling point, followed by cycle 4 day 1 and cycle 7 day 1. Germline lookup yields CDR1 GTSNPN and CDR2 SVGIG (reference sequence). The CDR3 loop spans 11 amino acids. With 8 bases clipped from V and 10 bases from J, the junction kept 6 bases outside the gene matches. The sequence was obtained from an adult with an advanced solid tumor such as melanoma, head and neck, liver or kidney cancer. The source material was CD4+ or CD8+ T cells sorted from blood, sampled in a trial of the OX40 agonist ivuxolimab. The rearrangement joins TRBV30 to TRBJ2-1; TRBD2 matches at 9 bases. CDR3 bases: TGTGCCGGGACTAGCAGCGGGGAGCAGTTCTTC. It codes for CAGTSSGEQFF.